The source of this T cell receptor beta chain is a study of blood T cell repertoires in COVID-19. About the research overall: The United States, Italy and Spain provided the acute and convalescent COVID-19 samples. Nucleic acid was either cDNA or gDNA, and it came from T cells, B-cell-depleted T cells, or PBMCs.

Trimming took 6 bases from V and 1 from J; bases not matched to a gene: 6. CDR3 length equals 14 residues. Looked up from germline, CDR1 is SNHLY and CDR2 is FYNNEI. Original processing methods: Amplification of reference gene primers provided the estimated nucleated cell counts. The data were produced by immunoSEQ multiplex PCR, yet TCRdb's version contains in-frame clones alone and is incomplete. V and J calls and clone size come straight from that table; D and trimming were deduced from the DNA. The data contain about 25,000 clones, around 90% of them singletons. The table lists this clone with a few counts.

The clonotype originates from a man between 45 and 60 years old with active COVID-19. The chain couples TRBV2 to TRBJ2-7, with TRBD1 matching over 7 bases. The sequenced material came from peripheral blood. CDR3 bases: TGTGCCAGCAGGAGAAGGGGGCATTCCTACGAGCAGTACTTC. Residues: CASRRRGHSYEQYF.